This entry describes one T cell receptor beta chain. Sequenced by immunoSEQ multiplex PCR; TCRdb stores in-frame clones only, minus some. This table holds some 80,000 clones, approximately 95% found once. The sample originates from a study of siplizumab effects on memory and regulatory T cells. Germline lookup yields CDR1 LGHNA and CDR2 YNFKEQ. The length of the CDR3 is 17 residues. V lost 1 base and J lost 0, with 13 bases in between. This TCR came from a human donor in good health. The chain joins TRBV4-2 to TRBJ2-1; D might be TRBD2 (5 bases). Sequenced sample: CD8+ T cells sorted from blood. CDR3 sequence (DNA): TGTGCCAGCAGCCAAGTCATAGGAGGTTACTCCTACAATGAGCAGTTCTTC. It codes for CASSQVIGGYSYNEQFF.